The T cell receptor (beta chain) under discussion was sequenced for a study of OX40 agonist ivuxolimab in advanced cancers. V shed 5 bases and J shed 10 bases, with 10 bases lying between them. The CDR3 is 12 amino acids. CDR1 is SGHDT, CDR2 YYEEEE, per germline. Here immunoSEQ multiplex PCR was the method, and the copy in TCRdb shows in-frame clones only, minus some. Here the sample spans about 31,000 clones, about four fifths being singletons. The clonotype originates from an adult with an advanced solid tumor such as melanoma, head and neck, liver or kidney cancer. Sequencing was performed on CD4+ or CD8+ T cells sorted from blood, taken in a trial of the OX40 agonist ivuxolimab. The rearrangement uses TRBV5-6 and TRBJ1-6; D unclear. The DNA for the CDR3 is TGTGCCAGCAGGGTACCCCTCTCACCCCTCCACTTT. As protein: CASRVPLSPLHF.